The source of this T cell receptor beta chain is a study of blood T cells in healthy people across ages. Overall study: T cells yielded about one barcoded beta molecule per two cells through template switching. Findings and caveats of the study: Long-lived donors exceeded aged donors in naive CD4+ cells and diversity.

It was with a sample-barcoded 5' primer and a J-beta primer mix that a second PCR of about 6 to 11 cycles was run. TCRdb fed the 5' RACE reads into MiXCR, producing one record per CDR3 protein. Of 380,000 or so distinct CDR3 sequences in the sample, over 45% were seen once. V lost 6 bases to trimming and J lost 3 bases; unmatched junction nucleotides: 3. The CDR3 covers 14 residues. Germline V gene lookup returns CDR1 MDHEN and CDR2 SYDVKM. This clonotype was seen only a few times. Antigen unknown. The TCR comes from a man aged 55 to 70 in good health. The genes are TRBV28 and TRBJ2-1; TRBD2 agrees at 9 bases. Sequencing was carried out using blood. As DNA, the CDR3 is TGTGCCAGCAGGGCGGGGGGGAACTACAATGAGCAGTTCTTC. It is translated as CASRAGGNYNEQFF.